This T cell receptor beta chain appears in the sequencing data of a study of blood T cell repertoires in COVID-19. Study as a whole: Some COVID-19 samples were acute and others convalescent; all came from the United States, Italy and Spain. PBMCs, B-cell-depleted T cells, or T cells were the source of the cDNA or gDNA that made up the material.

Per the original methods: Amplification from reference gene primers served as the basis for estimated nucleated cell counts. Only in-frame clones appear in the TCRdb table, and some are missing; sequencing was by immunoSEQ multiplex PCR. That table furnishes V, J and clone size, whereas the DNA furnished D and trimming. Here the sample spans more than 150,000 clones, 80% to 90% being singletons. Germline trimming cut 5 bases from V and 4 bases from J; bases unmatched to any gene: 10. The CDR3 contains 16 residues. In germline, CDR1 is MNHEY, CDR2 SMNVEV (reference sequence). The chain links TRBV27 to TRBJ2-7; 11 bases agree with TRBD2. The clonotype comes from a woman aged 40 to 49 with acute or convalescent COVID-19. The sequenced sample consisted of peripheral blood. The CDR3 reads CASSPPRLAGTYEQYF. Here the CDR3 DNA reads TGTGCCAGCAGTCCTCCGCGACTAGCGGGGACGTACGAGCAGTACTTC.